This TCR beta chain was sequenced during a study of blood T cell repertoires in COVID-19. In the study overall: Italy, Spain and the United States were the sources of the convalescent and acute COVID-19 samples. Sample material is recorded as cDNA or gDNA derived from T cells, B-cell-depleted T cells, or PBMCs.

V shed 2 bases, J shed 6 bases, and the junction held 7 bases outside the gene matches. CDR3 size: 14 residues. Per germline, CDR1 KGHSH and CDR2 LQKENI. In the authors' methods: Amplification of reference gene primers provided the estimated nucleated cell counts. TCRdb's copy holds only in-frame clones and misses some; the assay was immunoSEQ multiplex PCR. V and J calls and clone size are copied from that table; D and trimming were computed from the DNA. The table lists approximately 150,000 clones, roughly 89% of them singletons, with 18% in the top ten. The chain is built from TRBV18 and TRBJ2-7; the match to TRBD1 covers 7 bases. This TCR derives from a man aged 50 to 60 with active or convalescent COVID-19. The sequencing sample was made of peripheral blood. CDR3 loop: CASSPSGTEGEQYF. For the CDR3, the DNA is TGTGCCAGCTCACCAAGTGGGACAGAAGGCGAGCAGTACTTC.